These 14 T cell receptor beta chains were all obtained from the same sample, sequenced in a study of blood T cell repertoires in COVID-19. This table comes from immunoSEQ multiplex PCR, and its TCRdb copy is limited to in-frame clones, with some not included. The sample lists about 71,000 clones; about 80% were seen once. Input material: peripheral blood. Receptor source: a man in his 70s with acute or convalescent COVID-19.

The rearrangement uses TRBV5-8 and TRBJ2-5, with TRBD1 matching 12 bases. With 4 bases clipped from V and 5 bases from J, the junction kept 9 bases outside the gene matches. CDR1 is SGHTS and CDR2 is YDEGEE in the germline V gene. The CDR3 extends over 16 amino acids. CDR3 sequence reads: CASSPALGQGAETQYF. Here the CDR3 DNA reads TGTGCCAGCAGCCCCGCCTTGGGACAGGGGGCCGAGACCCAGTACTTC.

J is TRBJ2-1 and V is TRBV2, with TRBD2 matching over 7 bases. The V gene's germline CDR1 is SNHLY and CDR2 FYNNEI. This CDR3 has 11 residues. Trimming at V came to 3 bases and at J to 10 bases, leaving 0 bases not matched to a gene. The CDR3 coding sequence is TGTGCCAGCAGTGAGGGGGGGGAGCAGTTCTTC. Protein: CASSEGGEQFF.

The chain recombines TRBV2 with TRBJ1-1; no reliable D call. Trimming pared 6 bases from V and 3 bases from J, leaving 11 bases between. The CDR3 has 13 amino acids. CDR1 SNHLY and CDR2 FYNNEI come from the germline V gene. Written as DNA, the CDR3 is TGTGCCAGCAGGAAGGAGGCGTACACTGAAGCTTTCTTT. Amino acid sequence: CASRKEAYTEAFF.

This clone was picked up one time. V is TRBV27 and J is TRBJ1-2, with 7 bases that match TRBD1. The CDR3 totals 14 residues. Losses at the gene ends were 6 bases for V and 4 bases for J; bases not matched to a gene: 8. Germline-derived CDR1 and CDR2 are MNHEY and SMNVEV (reference sequence). DNA of the CDR3: TGTGCCAGCAGAGAACAGGGGAATATCTATGGCTACACCTTC. The encoded protein is CASREQGNIYGYTF.

The chain recombines TRBV7-6 with TRBJ2-5; D gene ambiguous. V lost 4 bases and J 1 base, leaving 13 bases between the germline ends. The germline V gene has CDR1 SGHVS and CDR2 FNYEAQ. The CDR3 spans 15 residues. CDR3 in amino acids: CASSSSGSAQETQYF. CDR3 DNA sequence: TGTGCCAGCAGCTCTTCAGGTTCAGCCCAAGAGACCCAGTACTTC.

The chain combines TRBV15 with TRBJ1-6; 7 positions agree with TRBD1. V was clipped by 5 bases and J by 6 bases; unmatched bases: 4. The CDR3 is made up of 14 amino acids. From germline, CDR1 is LNHNV and CDR2 YYDKDF (reference sequence). In nucleotides, the CDR3 is TGTGCCACCAGCCCGGACAGGATTAATTCACCCCTCCACTTT. As protein: CATSPDRINSPLHF.

A few counts support this clone. This chain uses TRBV29-1 with TRBJ1-2; 10 bases line up with TRBD1. This CDR3 has 13 residues. The trim removed 6 bases at V and 4 bases at J, leaving 5 bases unmatched. The germline CDR1 and CDR2 sequences are SQVTM and ANQGSEA. Here the CDR3 DNA reads TGCAGCGTCAGACAGGGGGCAAGCTATGGCTACACCTTC. Its translation is CSVRQGASYGYTF. Full variable domain (missing parts from reference TRBV29-1 and TRBJ1-2): SAVISQKPSRDICQRGTSLTIQCQVDSQVTMMFWYRQQPGQSLTLIATANQGSEATYESGFVIDKFPISRPNLTFSTLTVSNMSPEDSSIYLCSVRQGASYGYTFGSGTRLTVV.

The gene calls are TRBV19 and TRBJ1-1; unclear D gene. Trimming took 6 bases from V and 8 from J, leaving 10 bases between them. The CDR3 covers 11 residues. Germline CDR1 LNHDA, CDR2 SQIVND (reference sequence). This chain's CDR3 is CASRQRSEAFF. DNA for the CDR3: TGTGCCAGTAGACAAAGATCCGAAGCTTTCTTT.

The genes are TRBV28 and TRBJ2-7; 11 bases map to TRBD1. The CDR3 is 15 residues long. V lost 2 bases to trimming and J lost 6 bases; unmatched junction nucleotides: 6. Germline loops: CDR1 MDHEN, CDR2 SYDVKM. The CDR3 DNA sequence: TGTGCCAGCAGTTTAATGGACAGGGGGCTTGGCGAGCAGTACTTC. This gives the protein CASSLMDRGLGEQYF.

The gene calls are TRBV27 and TRBJ2-7, with TRBD2 matching over 13 bases. Germline V lookup: CDR1 MNHEY, CDR2 SMNVEV (reference sequence). The CDR3 length is 15 residues. V shed 6 bases, J shed 3 bases, and the junction held 5 bases outside the gene matches. CDR3 loop: CASSRTSGRYYEQYF. DNA of the CDR3: TGTGCCAGCAGCCGGACTAGCGGGAGATACTACGAGCAGTACTTC.

This clone was observed a few times. The rearrangement joins TRBV19 to TRBJ1-4, with D uncertain. In germline, CDR1 is LNHDA, CDR2 SQIVND (reference sequence). Deletions cut 10 bases from V and 8 bases from J, with 17 bases between. This CDR3 has 13 amino acids. CDR3 bases: TGTGCCACCAGCGGGGTAAAAGGCGAAAAACTGTTTTTT. This gives the protein CATSGVKGEKLFF.

V gene TRBV12-5 combines with J gene TRBJ1-5; 10 positions match TRBD1. Germline assignment: CDR1 LGHNT and CDR2 FRNRAP. V lost 3 bases to trimming and J lost 9 bases; unmatched junction nucleotides: 8. The CDR3 spans 15 residues. Written as DNA, the CDR3 is TGTGCTAGTGGTTTACGACAGGGGGCGTTTGGGCCCCAGCATTTT. Protein product: CASGLRQGAFGPQHF.

This chain links TRBV19 with TRBJ2-1; 11 bases are a match to TRBD1. Germline CDR1 is LNHDA and CDR2 is SQIVND (reference sequence). J gave up 9 bases and V 10 bases, and 11 bases lay outside the gene matches. The CDR3 is 14 residues long. The CDR3 bases are TGTGCCACCCAGGACAGGGGGCTTTATGGTGAGCAGTTCTTC. Its protein product is CATQDRGLYGEQFF. The variable domain in full, with the rest retrieved from reference TRBV19 and TRBJ2-1, is DGGITQSPKYLFRKEGQNVTLSCEQNLNHDAMYWYRQDPGQGLRLIYYSQIVNDFQKGDIAEGYSVSREKKESFPLTVTSAQKNPTAFYLCATQDRGLYGEQFFGPGTRLTVL.

The chain couples TRBV4-2 to TRBJ1-2; 8 bases map to TRBD1. From germline, CDR1 is LGHNA and CDR2 YNFKEQ. Trimming at V came to 1 base and at J to 10 bases, leaving 11 bases not matched to a gene. The CDR3 is 15 amino acids. The CDR3 nucleotides read TGTGCCAGCAGCCAAGCAGTCCAGGGGGCGTCGGTCTACACCTTC. This sequence encodes CASSQAVQGASVYTF.